The table lists the clone carrying this T cell receptor beta chain with a few counts. As yet, its antigen is unknown. These data originate in a study of response to subunit inactivated influenza vaccine. Study-wide points: There was a suggestion from the authors that each seasonal influenza vaccination recruits few new T cells.

The V end was cut by 0 bases, the J end by 3 bases, with 6 bases between. CDR3 length: 12 amino acids. The germline gives CDR1 DFQATT, CDR2 SNEGSKA (reference sequence). MiXCR, applied by TCRdb to the RT-PCR reads, yields one record per CDR3 protein. The sample holds 860,000 or so distinct CDR3 sequences, 21% seen once. This receptor was obtained from a man aged 50 to 59 who received an inactivated influenza vaccine. This sample comprised PBMCs from blood, obtained roughly 5 days after vaccination. This chain uses TRBV20-1 with TRBJ2-7; D gene uncertain. For the CDR3, the DNA is TGCAGTGCTAGAGACCACAGCTACGAGCAGTACTTC. Residues: CSARDHSYEQYF.